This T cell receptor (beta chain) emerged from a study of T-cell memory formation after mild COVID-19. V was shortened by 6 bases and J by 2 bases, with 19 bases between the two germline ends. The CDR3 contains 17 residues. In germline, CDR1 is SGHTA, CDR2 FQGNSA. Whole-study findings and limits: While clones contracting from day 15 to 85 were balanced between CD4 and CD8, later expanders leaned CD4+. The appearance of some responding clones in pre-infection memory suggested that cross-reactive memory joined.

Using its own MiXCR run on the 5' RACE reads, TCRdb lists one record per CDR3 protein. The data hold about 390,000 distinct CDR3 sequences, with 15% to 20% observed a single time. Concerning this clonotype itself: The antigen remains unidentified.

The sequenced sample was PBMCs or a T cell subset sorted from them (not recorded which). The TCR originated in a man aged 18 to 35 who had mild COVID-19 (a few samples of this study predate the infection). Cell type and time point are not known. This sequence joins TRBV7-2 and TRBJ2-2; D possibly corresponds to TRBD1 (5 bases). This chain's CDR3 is CASRLSVQGVNTGELFF. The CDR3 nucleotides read TGTGCCAGCAGATTAAGCGTCCAGGGCGTTAACACCGGGGAGCTGTTTTTT.